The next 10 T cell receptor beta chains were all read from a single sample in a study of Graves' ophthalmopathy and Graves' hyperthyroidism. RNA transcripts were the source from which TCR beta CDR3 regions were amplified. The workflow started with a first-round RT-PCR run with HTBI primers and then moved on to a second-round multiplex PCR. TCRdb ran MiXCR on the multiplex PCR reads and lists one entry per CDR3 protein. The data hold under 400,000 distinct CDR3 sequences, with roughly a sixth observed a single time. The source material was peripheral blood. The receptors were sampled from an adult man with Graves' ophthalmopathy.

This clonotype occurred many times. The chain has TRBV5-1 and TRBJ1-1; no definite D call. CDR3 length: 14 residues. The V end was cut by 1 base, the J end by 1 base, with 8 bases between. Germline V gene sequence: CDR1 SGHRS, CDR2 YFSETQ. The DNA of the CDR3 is TGCGCCAGCAGCTTGCTCAGGACGAACACTGAAGCTTTCTTT. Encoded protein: CASSLLRTNTEAFF.

CDR3 DNA sequence: TGCGCCAGCAGCCAAGATCTGGGAATTATCTACGAGCAGTACTTC. Its protein product is CASSQDLGIIYEQYF. The chain joins TRBV4-1 to TRBJ2-7; D remains unclear. V was shortened by 0 bases and J by 3 bases, with 12 bases between the two germline ends. Germline loops: CDR1 MGHRA, CDR2 YSYEKL. The CDR3 length is 15 residues.

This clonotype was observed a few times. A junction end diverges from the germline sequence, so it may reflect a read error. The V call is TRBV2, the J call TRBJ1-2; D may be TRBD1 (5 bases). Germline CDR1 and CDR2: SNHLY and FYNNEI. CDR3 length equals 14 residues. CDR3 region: CASSDPRRGYVYTF. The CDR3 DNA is TGTGCCAGCAGTGACCCCCGCCGGGGCTATGTCTACACCTTC.

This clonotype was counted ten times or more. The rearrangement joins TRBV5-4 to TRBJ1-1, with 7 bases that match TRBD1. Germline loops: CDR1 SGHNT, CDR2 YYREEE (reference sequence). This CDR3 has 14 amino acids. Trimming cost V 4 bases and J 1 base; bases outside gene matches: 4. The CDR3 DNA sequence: TGTGCCAGCAGCAAGGGACAGACGAACACTGAAGCTTTCTTT. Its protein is CASSKGQTNTEAFF.

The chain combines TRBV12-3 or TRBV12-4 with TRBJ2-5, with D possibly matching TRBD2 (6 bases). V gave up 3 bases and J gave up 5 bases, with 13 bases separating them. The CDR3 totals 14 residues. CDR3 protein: CASSFSGRRETQYF. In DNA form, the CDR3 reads TGTGCCAGCAGTTTTTCAGGGAGGCGGGAGACCCAGTACTTC.

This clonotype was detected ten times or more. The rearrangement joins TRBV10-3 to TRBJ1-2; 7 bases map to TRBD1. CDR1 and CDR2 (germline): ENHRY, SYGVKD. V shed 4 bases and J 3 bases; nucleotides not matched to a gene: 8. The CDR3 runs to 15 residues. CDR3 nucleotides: TGTGCCATCAGTGGTCAGACAGGGCGGGACTATGGCTACACCTTC. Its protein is CAISGQTGRDYGYTF.

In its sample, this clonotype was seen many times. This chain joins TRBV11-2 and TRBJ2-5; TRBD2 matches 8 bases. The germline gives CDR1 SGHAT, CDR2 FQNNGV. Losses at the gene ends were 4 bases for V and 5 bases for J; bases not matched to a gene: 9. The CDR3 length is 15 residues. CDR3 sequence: CASSSSGGASETQYF. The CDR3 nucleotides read TGTGCCAGCAGCTCAAGCGGGGGAGCCTCGGAGACCCAGTACTTC.

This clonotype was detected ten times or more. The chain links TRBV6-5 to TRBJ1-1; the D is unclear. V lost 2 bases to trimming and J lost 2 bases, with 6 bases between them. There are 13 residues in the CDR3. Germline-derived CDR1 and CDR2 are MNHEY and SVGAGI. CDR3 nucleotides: TGTGCCAGCAGTTACAATGATAACACTGAAGCTTTCTTT. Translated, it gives CASSYNDNTEAFF.

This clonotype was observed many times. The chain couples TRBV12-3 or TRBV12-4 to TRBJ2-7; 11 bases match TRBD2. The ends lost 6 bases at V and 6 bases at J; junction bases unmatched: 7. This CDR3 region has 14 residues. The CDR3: CASRGTSGGREQYF. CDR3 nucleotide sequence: TGTGCCAGCAGGGGGACTAGCGGTGGTCGCGAGCAGTACTTC.

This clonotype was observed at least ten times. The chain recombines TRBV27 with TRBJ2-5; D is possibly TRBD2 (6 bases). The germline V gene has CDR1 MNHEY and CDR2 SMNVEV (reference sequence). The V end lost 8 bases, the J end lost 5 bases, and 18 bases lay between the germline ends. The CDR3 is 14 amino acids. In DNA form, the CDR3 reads TGTGCCAGCTCGCTAGCCGGGGGATGGGAGACCCAGTACTTC. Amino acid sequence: CASSLAGGWETQYF.